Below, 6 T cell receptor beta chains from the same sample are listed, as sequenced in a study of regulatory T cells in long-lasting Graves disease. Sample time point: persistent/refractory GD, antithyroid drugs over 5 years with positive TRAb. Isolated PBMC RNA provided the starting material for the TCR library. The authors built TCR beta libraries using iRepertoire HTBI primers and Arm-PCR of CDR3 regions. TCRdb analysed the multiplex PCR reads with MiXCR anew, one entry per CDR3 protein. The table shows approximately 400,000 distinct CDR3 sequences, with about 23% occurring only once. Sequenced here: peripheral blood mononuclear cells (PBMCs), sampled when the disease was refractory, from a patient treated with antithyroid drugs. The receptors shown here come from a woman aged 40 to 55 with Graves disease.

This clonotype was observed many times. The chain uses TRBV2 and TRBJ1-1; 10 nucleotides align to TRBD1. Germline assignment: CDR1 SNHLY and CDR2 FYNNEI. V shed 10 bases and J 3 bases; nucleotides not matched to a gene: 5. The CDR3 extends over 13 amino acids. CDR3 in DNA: TGTGCCACCCAAGGACAGGGGGACACTGAAGCTTTCTTT. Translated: CATQGQGDTEAFF.

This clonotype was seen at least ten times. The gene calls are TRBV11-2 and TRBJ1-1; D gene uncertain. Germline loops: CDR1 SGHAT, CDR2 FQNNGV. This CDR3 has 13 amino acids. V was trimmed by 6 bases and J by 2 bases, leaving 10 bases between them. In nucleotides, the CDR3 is TGTGCCAGCAGACAACCCGCCAACACTGAAGCTTTCTTT. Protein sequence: CASRQPANTEAFF.

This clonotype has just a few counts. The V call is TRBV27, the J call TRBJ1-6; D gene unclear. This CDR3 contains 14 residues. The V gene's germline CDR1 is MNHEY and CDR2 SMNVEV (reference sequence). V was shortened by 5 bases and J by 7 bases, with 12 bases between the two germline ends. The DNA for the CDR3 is TGTGCCAGCAGTACCTGGAGTATCAATTCACCCCTCCACTTT. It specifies CASSTWSINSPLHF.

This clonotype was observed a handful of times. CDR3 loop: CASMSISQKAFF. DNA of the CDR3: TGTGCCAGTATGAGCATCTCTCAGAAAGCTTTCTTT. The chain links TRBV19 to TRBJ1-1; D call uncertain. CDR1 is LNHDA, CDR2 SQIVND, per germline (reference sequence). The CDR3 contains 12 residues. Trimming took 7 bases from V and 9 from J, leaving 15 bases between them.

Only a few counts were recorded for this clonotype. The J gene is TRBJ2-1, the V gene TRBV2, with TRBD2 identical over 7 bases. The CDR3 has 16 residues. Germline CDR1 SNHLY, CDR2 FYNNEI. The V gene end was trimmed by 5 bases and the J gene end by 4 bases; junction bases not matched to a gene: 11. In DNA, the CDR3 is TGTGCCAGCAGTCCTACTAGCGCCACGCCTTACAATGAGCAGTTCTTC. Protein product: CASSPTSATPYNEQFF. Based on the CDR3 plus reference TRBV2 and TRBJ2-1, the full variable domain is EPEVTQTPSHQVTQMGQEVILRCVPISNHLYFYWYRQILGQKVEFLVSFYNNEISEKSEIFDDQFSVERPDGSNFTLKIRSTKLEDSAMYFCASSPTSATPYNEQFFGPGTRLTVL.

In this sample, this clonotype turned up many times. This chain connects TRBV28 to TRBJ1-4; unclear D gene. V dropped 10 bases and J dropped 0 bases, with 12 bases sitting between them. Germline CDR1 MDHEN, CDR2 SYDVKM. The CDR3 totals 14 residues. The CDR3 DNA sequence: TGTGCCACCACAGACCTTGCAACTAATGAAAAACTGTTTTTT. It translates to CATTDLATNEKLFF.